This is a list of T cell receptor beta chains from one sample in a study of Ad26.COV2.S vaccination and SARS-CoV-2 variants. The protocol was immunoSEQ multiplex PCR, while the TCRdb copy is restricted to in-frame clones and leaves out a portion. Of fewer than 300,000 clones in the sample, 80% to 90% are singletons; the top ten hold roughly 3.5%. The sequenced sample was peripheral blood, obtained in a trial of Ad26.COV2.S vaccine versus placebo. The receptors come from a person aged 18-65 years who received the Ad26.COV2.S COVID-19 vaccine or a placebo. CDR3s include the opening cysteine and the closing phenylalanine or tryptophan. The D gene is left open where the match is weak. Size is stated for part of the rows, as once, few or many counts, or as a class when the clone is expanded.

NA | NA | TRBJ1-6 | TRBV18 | TGTGCCAGCTCACCAGGCCTCTCCCTAAATAATTCACCCCTCCACTTT | CASSPGLSLNNSPLHF
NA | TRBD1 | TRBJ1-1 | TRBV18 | TGTGCCAGCTCACCACCTCGGGACAGGGGATTTGGGACTGAAGCTTTCTTT | CASSPPRDRGFGTEAFF
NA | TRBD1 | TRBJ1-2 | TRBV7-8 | TGTGCCAGCAGTAACCCCCCTTCCTACTTGACAGGGGGCTTAGGCTACACCTTC | CASSNPPSYLTGGLGYTF
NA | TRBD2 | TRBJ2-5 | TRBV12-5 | TGTGCTAGTGGTTTGCTCGGACTAGCGGGCTTCGGGGGGGAGACCCAGTACTTC | CASGLLGLAGFGGETQYF
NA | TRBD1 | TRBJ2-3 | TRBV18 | TGTGCCAGCTCACCGGGGACAGGTTACACAGATACGCAGTATTTT | CASSPGTGYTDTQYF
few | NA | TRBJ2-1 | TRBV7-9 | TGTGCCAGCAGCTTCTCTACGTTATCCTCCAGCTCCTACAATGAGCAGTTCTTC | CASSFSTLSSSSYNEQFF
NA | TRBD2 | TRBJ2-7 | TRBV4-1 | TGCGCCAGCAGCCCCACTAGCGATCCCTCCTACGAGCAGTACTTC | CASSPTSDPSYEQYF
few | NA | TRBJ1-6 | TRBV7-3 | TGTGCCAGCAGCCGGGAACGTTCACCCCTCCACTTT | CASSRERSPLHF
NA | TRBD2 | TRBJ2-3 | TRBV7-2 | TGTGCCAGCAGCTTACTAGCGGGGGGGTCGTCTTCTTTCACAGATACGCAGTATTTT | CASSLLAGGSSSFTDTQYF
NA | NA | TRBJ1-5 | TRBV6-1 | TGTGCCAGCAGTGAAGCGCGGGCGGCCAATCAGCCCCAGCATTTT | CASSEARAANQPQHF
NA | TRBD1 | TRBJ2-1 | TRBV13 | TGTGCCAGCAGCTTAGGAGGGGGCGATGAGCAGTTCTTC | CASSLGGGDEQFF
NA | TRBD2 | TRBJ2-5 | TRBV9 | TGTGCCAGCAGCGTAGGTGGACTAGATCTCCGGGAGACCCAGTACTTC | CASSVGGLDLRETQYF
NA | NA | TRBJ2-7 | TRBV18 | TGTGCCAGCTCACCATCCCCAGGGTTGTTGAACGAGCAGTACTTC | CASSPSPGLLNEQYF
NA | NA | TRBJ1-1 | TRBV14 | TGTGCCAGCAGCGGAATGGGAGGGGGGAACACTGAAGCTTTCTTT | CASSGMGGGNTEAFF
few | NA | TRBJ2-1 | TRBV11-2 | TGTGCCAGCAGCTTAGATCCTTACGGAAGCTCCTACAATGAGCAGTTCTTC | CASSLDPYGSSYNEQFF
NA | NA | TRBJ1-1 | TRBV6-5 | TGTGCCAGCAGTTACTTACTAAGCCCTAACACTGAAGCTTTCTTT | CASSYLLSPNTEAFF
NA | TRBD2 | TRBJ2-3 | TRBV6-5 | TGTGCCAGCAGTTACTCGGGCGGGGGGACAGATACGCAGTATTTT | CASSYSGGGTDTQYF
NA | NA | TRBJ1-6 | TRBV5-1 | TGCGCCAGCAGCCAAGGACCGGGGGTCGGGTCACCCCTCCACTTT | CASSQGPGVGSPLHF
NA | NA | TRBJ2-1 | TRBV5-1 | TGCGCCAGCAGCTCTGACAATGAGCAGTTCTTC | CASSSDNEQFF
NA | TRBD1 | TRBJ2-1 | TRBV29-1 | TGCAGCAGCAGACAGGGGATAAATGAGCAGTTCTTC | CSSRQGINEQFF
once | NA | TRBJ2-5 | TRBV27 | TGTGCCAGCAGTTACATCGGGGATGAGGGGACCCAGTACTTC | CASSYIGDEGTQYF
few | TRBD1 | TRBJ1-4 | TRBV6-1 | TGTGCCAGCAGTGAGGGACAGGGGGCTTTCCGGAAACTGTTTTTT | CASSEGQGAFRKLFF
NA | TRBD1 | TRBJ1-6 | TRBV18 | TGTGCCAGCTCACCACAGGACAGGGGGCACTTCCACTTT | CASSPQDRGHFHF
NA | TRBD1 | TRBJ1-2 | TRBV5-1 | TGCGCCAGCAGCTTGGAGGGGACAGGCTATGGCTACACCTTC | CASSLEGTGYGYTF
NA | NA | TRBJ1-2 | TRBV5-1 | TGCGCCAGCAGCTTGTTGGCGTTAGATGGCTACACCTTC | CASSLLALDGYTF
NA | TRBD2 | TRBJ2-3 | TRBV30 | TGTGCCTCCCCTGTGGGAGGGCCGGGAGTAGATACGCAGTATTTT | CASPVGGPGVDTQYF
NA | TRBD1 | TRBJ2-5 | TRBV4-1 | TGCGCCAGCAGCCAAGGTGCCGGGACAGGGTGGTCGGAGACCCAGTACTTC | CASSQGAGTGWSETQYF
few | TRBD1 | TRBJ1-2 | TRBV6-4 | TGTGCCAGCAGTGAATCGGTCCCGGGACAGAATCGAGGCTACACCTTC | CASSESVPGQNRGYTF
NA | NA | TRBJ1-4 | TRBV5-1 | TGCGCCAGCAGCTTGGAAGGTGGGGCGGCTAATGAAAAACTGTTTTTT | CASSLEGGAANEKLFF
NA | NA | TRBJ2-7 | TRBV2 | TGTGCCAGCAGTCGGGTCTCCTACGAGCAGTACTTC | CASSRVSYEQYF
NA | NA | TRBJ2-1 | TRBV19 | TGTGCCAGTAGTATATCAATGCTGGGCGGAAGCGGCTCCTACAATGAGCAGTTCTTC | CASSISMLGGSGSYNEQFF
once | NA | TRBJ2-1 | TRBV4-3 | TGCGCCAGCAGCCAAAACCCACAGGGCACTGAGCAGTTCTTC | CASSQNPQGTEQFF
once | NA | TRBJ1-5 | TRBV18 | TGTGCCAGCTCAGGGTCTGATAGCAATCAGCCCCAGCATTTT | CASSGSDSNQPQHF
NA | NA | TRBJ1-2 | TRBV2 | TGTGCCAGCAGAGACGACAGTAATATGAGAGGCTACACCTTC | CASRDDSNMRGYTF
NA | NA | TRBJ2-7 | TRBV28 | TGTGCCAGCAGTTTAGCGAGGGCTGACTACGAGCAGTACTTC | CASSLARADYEQYF
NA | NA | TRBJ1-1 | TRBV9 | TGTGCCAGCAGCCGCCTGGACACTGAAGCTTTCTTT | CASSRLDTEAFF
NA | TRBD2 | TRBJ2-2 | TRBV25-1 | TGTGCCAGCAGTGAATCTAGCGGGAGTTCTGCCGGGGAGCTGTTTTTT | CASSESSGSSAGELFF
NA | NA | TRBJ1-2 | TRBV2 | TGTGCCGTAGGTGGCAGCCTTAACTATGGCTACACCTTC | CAVGGSLNYGYTF
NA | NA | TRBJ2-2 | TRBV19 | TGTGCCAGCACCGTAGTGGGTCGTTCCGGGGAGCTGTTTTTT | CASTVVGRSGELFF
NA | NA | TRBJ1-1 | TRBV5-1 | TGCGCCAGCAGCTTGCTTTCAATCGGAGGGAACACTGAAGCTTTCTTT | CASSLLSIGGNTEAFF
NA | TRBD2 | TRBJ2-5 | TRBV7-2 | TGTGCCAGCAGCTTAGAACTAGCGGGAGCCCAGTACCAAGAGACCCAGTACTTC | CASSLELAGAQYQETQYF
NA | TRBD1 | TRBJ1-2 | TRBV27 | TGTGCCAGCAGTTTGTGGTCGGGACAGGGGCGCTACTATGGCTACACCTTC | CASSLWSGQGRYYGYTF
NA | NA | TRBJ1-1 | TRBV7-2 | TGTGCCAGCAGCCCGTTAGCTGAAGCTTTCTTT | CASSPLAEAFF
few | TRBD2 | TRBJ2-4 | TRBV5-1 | TGCGCCAGCAGCTTGCGGGGAGCTGGCCAACTAGCGGATAAAAACATTCAGTACTTC | CASSLRGAGQLADKNIQYF
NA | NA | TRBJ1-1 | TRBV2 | TGTGCCAGCAGTGAGAGGGGTGGGAACACTGAAGCTTTCTTT | CASSERGGNTEAFF